These 24 T cell receptor beta chains came from one sample sequenced in a study of T cells after yellow fever vaccination. In TCRdb, the 5' RACE reads were re-called with MiXCR into one record per CDR3 protein. The data show more than 65,000 distinct CDR3 sequences, about an eighth seen once. Sequenced material: CD8+ T cells not binding an NS4B(214-222) dextramer, sorted from PBMCs, taken roughly 20 days after the first yellow fever vaccination. The source of these receptors is a man between 18 and 35 years old who received the YFV17D yellow fever vaccine.

The chain joins TRBV4-1 to TRBJ1-2; unclear D gene. This CDR3 comprises 15 residues. Trimming took 1 base from V and 8 from J, leaving 17 bases between them. Germline lookup yields CDR1 MGHRA and CDR2 YSYEKL. The chain's CDR3 is CASSQGGRGSGGYTF. CDR3 nucleotide sequence: TGCGCCAGCAGCCAAGGGGGTCGGGGATCGGGGGGCTACACCTTC.

This clonotype came up a few times. V and J are TRBV14 and TRBJ2-5; no clear D gene. Trimming left V 4 bases short and J 2 bases short, with 17 bases between. The germline V gene encodes CDR1 SGHDN and CDR2 FVKESK. There are 16 residues in the CDR3. The CDR3 here is CASSRWTASSQETQYF. The CDR3 nucleotides read TGTGCCAGCAGCCGTTGGACCGCATCATCGCAAGAGACCCAGTACTTC. Complete variable domain (other parts from reference TRBV14 and TRBJ2-5): EAGVTQFPSHSVIEKGQTVTLRCDPISGHDNLYWYRRVMGKEIKFLLHFVKESKQDESGMPNNRFLAERTGGTYSTLKVQPAELEDSGVYFCASSRWTASSQETQYFGPGTRLLVL.

In this sample, this clonotype turned up a few times. The chain has TRBV10-2 and TRBJ2-3, with a tentative D call TRBD1 (6 bases). Trimming took 3 bases from V and 4 from J, leaving 14 bases between them. The CDR3 length is 15 residues. Germline V gives CDR1 WSHSY, CDR2 SAAADI. The CDR3 loop is CASSDVRQGPDTQYF. CDR3 nucleotides: TGCGCCAGCAGTGATGTACGGCAGGGGCCAGATACGCAGTATTTT.

A note on this clonotype: One end of the junction is discordant with germline, which a read error may explain. V usage is TRBV6-4 and J usage is TRBJ2-1; 9 bases are shared with TRBD1. Germline V gene lookup returns CDR1 MRHNA and CDR2 SNTAGT. This CDR3 has 16 amino acids. DNA of the CDR3: TGTGCCAGCAGTGAATTGTGGACAGGGGTCTTACATGAGCATTTCTTC. This gives the protein CASSELWTGVLHEHFF.

The chain uses TRBV7-2 and TRBJ2-3; TRBD2 matches 11 bases. Germline V gene data show CDR1 as SGHTA and CDR2 as FQGNSA. Trimming took 6 bases from V and 4 from J; bases not matched to a gene: 6. There are 15 residues in the CDR3. The DNA for the CDR3 is TGTACCAGCAGGCTACTAGCGGGGGATTCAGATACGCAGTATTTT. Residues: CTSRLLAGDSDTQYF.

This clonotype appeared many times. The rearrangement links TRBV10-3 to TRBJ2-3; 14 bases line up with TRBD2. Germline CDR1 and CDR2: ENHRY and SYGVKD. J lost 8 bases, V lost 5 bases, and 9 bases had no gene match. The CDR3 runs 16 residues. CDR3 residues: CAISPGGLAGEVTQYF. As DNA, the CDR3 is TGTGCCATCAGTCCAGGGGGACTAGCGGGGGAGGTTACGCAGTATTTT.

The chain has TRBV10-3 and TRBJ2-1; possibly TRBD1 for D (6 bases). The CDR3 runs to 13 residues. Germline-derived CDR1 and CDR2 are ENHRY and SYGVKD. Trimming cost V 8 bases and J 7 bases, with 15 bases left between them. CDR3 region: CAIGERQGNEQFF. CDR3 coding DNA: TGTGCCATCGGGGAACGGCAGGGGAATGAGCAGTTCTTC.

The J gene is TRBJ2-7, the V gene TRBV12-3 or TRBV12-4; 7 bases line up with TRBD2. This CDR3 contains 14 residues. V shed 3 bases and J 3 bases; nucleotides not matched to a gene: 5. The CDR3 is CASSFAGGGYEQYF. The CDR3 DNA sequence: TGTGCCAGCAGTTTCGCGGGCGGGGGCTACGAGCAGTACTTC.

There are a few counts of this clonotype. J is TRBJ2-3 and V is TRBV4-2; D call uncertain. The V gene lost 0 bases and the J gene lost 0 bases, with 10 bases spanning the gap. Germline V gene data show CDR1 as LGHNA and CDR2 as YNFKEQ. CDR3 length: 16 residues. CDR3: CASSQDRTGSTDTQYF. DNA of the CDR3: TGTGCCAGCAGCCAAGATCGGACCGGGAGCACAGATACGCAGTATTTT.

This clonotype has only a few counts. The genes are TRBV7-9 and TRBJ2-3, with TRBD1 matching over 9 bases. The CDR3 has 16 residues. V dropped 1 base and J dropped 0; count of bases not matched to a gene: 2. Germline V gene data show CDR1 as SEHNR and CDR2 as FQNEAQ (reference sequence). CDR3 in amino acids: CASSLGGTGSTDTQYF. DNA for the CDR3: TGTGCCAGCAGCTTAGGGGGGACAGGGAGCACAGATACGCAGTATTTT.

The chain combines TRBV2 with TRBJ1-2; D gene uncertain. The CDR3 is made up of 14 amino acids. Germline V gene lookup returns CDR1 SNHLY and CDR2 FYNNEI. The ends were cut back, 1 base at V and 4 bases at J, with 10 bases in the middle. CDR3 residues: CASSEGVSTYGYTF. The CDR3, as DNA: TGTGCCAGCAGTGAAGGAGTCAGCACCTATGGCTACACCTTC.

This clonotype has only a few counts. The rearrangement links TRBV7-9 to TRBJ2-3, with D tentatively TRBD1 (6 bases). Trimming removed 8 bases at V and 0 bases at J, with 15 bases between. This CDR3 spans 15 amino acids. In germline, CDR1 is SEHNR, CDR2 FQNEAQ (reference sequence). As DNA, the CDR3 is TGTGCCAGCCTCCGGACAGTATCTAGCACAGATACGCAGTATTTT. Amino acid sequence: CASLRTVSSTDTQYF.

This clonotype was counted only a few times. V usage is TRBV5-1 and J usage is TRBJ2-7; perhaps TRBD1 as D (6 bases). The CDR3 has 14 amino acids. Germline CDR1 SGHRS, CDR2 YFSETQ. With 1 base removed from V and 3 bases from J, the gap between germline ends came to 11 bases. This CDR3 is CASSLTGSNYEQYF. The CDR3 DNA is TGCGCCAGCAGCTTGACAGGGTCCAACTACGAGCAGTACTTC.

V gene TRBV6-2 or TRBV6-3 combines with J gene TRBJ2-3; 9 nucleotides match TRBD1. The CDR3 is 14 amino acids. Germline CDR1 is MNHEY and CDR2 is SVGEGT. Trimming cost V 7 bases and J 8 bases; bases outside gene matches: 10. CDR3 in DNA: TGTGCCAGCACCCTACCCGGGACAGGGCGTACGCAGTATTTT. This encodes CASTLPGTGRTQYF.

The chain couples TRBV5-4 to TRBJ1-1; D possibly corresponds to TRBD1 (5 bases). The CDR3 extends over 16 amino acids. The germline V and J ends were trimmed by 3 bases and 6 bases, with 21 bases remaining between them. Germline V CDR1 and CDR2: SGHNT, YYREEE (reference sequence). CDR3 coding DNA: TGTGCCAGCAGCTCCGAGGGGTACGGGACGCCGGCTGAAGCTTTCTTT. This codes for CASSSEGYGTPAEAFF.

The chain is built from TRBV5-6 and TRBJ2-7, with D unclear. This CDR3 has 13 residues. Germline V gives CDR1 SGHDT, CDR2 YYEEEE. V was clipped by 4 bases and J by 0 bases, with 8 bases between them. CDR3 sequence reads: CASSLGHSYEQYV. CDR3 DNA sequence: TGTGCCAGCAGCCTCGGGCACTCCTACGAGCAGTACGTC.

This clonotype was detected only a few times. The rearrangement joins TRBV19 to TRBJ1-1; D unclear. The CDR3 length is 13 residues. V lost 4 bases and J 1 base, leaving 7 bases between the germline ends. In germline, CDR1 is LNHDA, CDR2 SQIVND (reference sequence). CDR3 sequence: CASSTTANTEAFF. As DNA, the CDR3 is TGTGCCAGTAGTACTACAGCGAACACTGAAGCTTTCTTT. Full variable domain (outside the CDR3, taken from reference TRBV19 and TRBJ1-1): DGGITQSPKYLFRKEGQNVTLSCEQNLNHDAMYWYRQDPGQGLRLIYYSQIVNDFQKGDIAEGYSVSREKKESFPLTVTSAQKNPTAFYLCASSTTANTEAFFGQGTRLTVV.

This clonotype has a handful of counts. The chain combines TRBV18 with TRBJ2-5; D may correspond to TRBD1 or TRBD2 (5 bases each). The ends were cut back, 3 bases at V and 4 bases at J, with 12 bases in the middle. CDR1 KGHSH and CDR2 LQKENI come from the germline V gene. The CDR3 loop spans 14 amino acids. This CDR3 is CASSPGNQGETQYF. The DNA for the CDR3 is TGTGCCAGCTCACCCGGGAATCAGGGAGAGACCCAGTACTTC.

The chain recombines TRBV7-8 with TRBJ2-7; D is undetermined. From germline, CDR1 is SGHVS and CDR2 FQNEAQ. V lost 3 bases and J 2 bases, leaving 14 bases between the germline ends. The CDR3 contains 15 residues. CDR3 nucleotides: TGTGCCAGCAGCTTCCTCGGTGCAACTCCCTACGAGCAGTACGTC. Translation: CASSFLGATPYEQYV.

The chain uses TRBV9 and TRBJ2-1, with D uncertain. CDR3 length: 11 residues. The germline V gene has CDR1 SGDLS and CDR2 YYNGEE. Trimming took 3 bases from V and 5 from J, leaving 3 bases between them. Here the CDR3 reads CASSAHNEQFF. In DNA, the CDR3 is TGTGCCAGCAGCGCCCACAATGAGCAGTTCTTC.

The chain carries TRBV7-9 and TRBJ2-3; D assignment may be TRBD1 or TRBD2 (5 bases each). V shed 3 bases and J shed 0 bases, with 7 bases lying between them. The germline CDR1 and CDR2 sequences are SEHNR and FQNEAQ (reference sequence). CDR3 length: 14 amino acids. The CDR3: CASSFGASTDTQYF. The CDR3, as DNA: TGTGCCAGCAGCTTCGGGGCAAGCACAGATACGCAGTATTTT.

This chain connects TRBV4-1 to TRBJ1-5; D may be TRBD1 (5 bases). Trimming removed 5 bases at V and 6 bases at J, with 14 bases between. CDR1 and CDR2 from the germline V gene are MGHRA and YSYEKL. The CDR3 loop spans 14 amino acids. The CDR3, as DNA: TGCGCCAGCAGCGGGCAGGGCTACCTTCAGCCCCAGCATTTT. Translation gives CASSGQGYLQPQHF.

This clonotype was counted between two and nine times. The chain combines TRBV15 with TRBJ2-1; a possible D gene is TRBD1 (6 bases). The CDR3 totals 15 residues. Germline-derived CDR1 and CDR2 are LNHNV and YYDKDF (reference sequence). With 1 base removed from V and 0 bases from J, the gap between germline ends came to 7 bases. CDR3 DNA: TGTGCCACCAGCAGAGGGACAGCCTCCTACAATGAGCAGTTCTTC. This gives the protein CATSRGTASYNEQFF.

This clonotype was detected a few times. The J gene is TRBJ1-1, the V gene TRBV27; 8 nucleotides line up with TRBD1. The trim removed 3 bases at V and 5 bases at J, leaving 5 bases unmatched. The CDR3 is 14 residues long. Germline V lookup: CDR1 MNHEY, CDR2 SMNVEV (reference sequence). CDR3 amino acids: CASSFTGGLTEAFF. The CDR3 bases are TGTGCCAGCAGTTTTACAGGGGGGCTAACTGAAGCTTTCTTT.